This is a list of T cell receptor beta chains from one sample in a study of control samples from healthy donors and cancer patients. Clones were sequenced by immunoSEQ multiplex PCR, and TCRdb holds only the in-frame ones, with some missing. The data hold about 130,000 clones, with about 93% observed a single time. Source material: blood. These receptors were taken from a man aged 18 to 30 in good health. CDR3s include the opening cysteine and the closing phenylalanine or tryptophan. The D gene is left open where the match is weak. Expanded clones get a size class; other rows say once, few or many, or leave the size out.

d_call	clone_size	v_call	j_call	cdr3_nt	cdr3_aa
.	.	TRBV9	TRBJ2-6	TGTGCCAGCAGCCGGGACACCACTGGGGCCAACGTCCTGACTTTC	CASSRDTTGANVLTF
.	.	TRBV19	TRBJ1-6	TGTGCCAGTAGTGGCCTTCCAGGGATCCCATATTCACCCCTCCACTTT	CASSGLPGIPYSPLHF
.	.	TRBV7-9	TRBJ2-2	TGTGCCAGCCGGCGGGCAGCCGTTAACACCGGGGAGCTGTTTTTT	CASRRAAVNTGELFF
.	.	TRBV6-4	TRBJ1-1	TGTGCCAGCAGTGACGGGAATAGGAACACTGAAGCTTTCTTT	CASSDGNRNTEAFF
.	.	TRBV6-2/TRBV6-3	TRBJ1-2	TGTGCCAGCAGTTTCGAATCTCGGGGCTACACCTTC	CASSFESRGYTF
.	.	TRBV5-4	TRBJ2-6	TGTGCCAGCAGCTTATTAGGGACCTTCTCTGGGGCCAACGTCCTGACTTTC	CASSLLGTFSGANVLTF
.	.	TRBV7-9	TRBJ2-5	TGTGCCAGCACCCCCTCTGGCGGAGACCAAGAGACCCAGTACTTC	CASTPSGGDQETQYF
.	.	TRBV24-1	TRBJ2-1	TGTGCCACCAGTGATTTGGGTCTCCGGAGCACCTACAATGAGCAGTTCTTC	CATSDLGLRSTYNEQFF
.	.	TRBV6-1	TRBJ1-1	TGTGCCAGCAGTGAAGGGGCAGGGGTAACTGAAGCTTTCTTT	CASSEGAGVTEAFF
TRBD2	.	TRBV9	TRBJ2-7	TGTGCCAGCAGCGAAGCCGTAGCGGGGGGGTTTAACGAGCAGTACTTC	CASSEAVAGGFNEQYF
.	.	TRBV12-3/TRBV12-4	TRBJ1-2	TGTGCCAGCAGCCCACCCGGGTTCTATGGCTACACCTTC	CASSPPGFYGYTF
TRBD1	.	TRBV3-1/TRBV3-2	TRBJ2-2	TGTGCCAGCAGCCAAGAGTCGTCAGGGGGTGGCACCGGGGAGCTGTTTTTT	CASSQESSGGGTGELFF
.	.	TRBV4-1	TRBJ2-3	TGCGCCAGCAGCCAAGGGTACGGCAGGGGCACAGATACGCAGTATTTT	CASSQGYGRGTDTQYF
TRBD1	.	TRBV27	TRBJ2-3	TGTGCCAGCAGTTTACAGACAGGGACCGATACGCAGTATTTT	CASSLQTGTDTQYF
.	.	TRBV4-1	TRBJ1-5	TGCGCCAGCAGCCAAGAAATCGCTCAGCCCCAGCATTTT	CASSQEIAQPQHF
.	.	TRBV30	TRBJ2-1	TGTGCCTGGAGTGTAAAGGACTTTGAGCAGTTCTTC	CAWSVKDFEQFF
.	.	TRBV2	TRBJ2-1	TGTGCCAGCAGTGAAGATTCATACAATGAGCAGTTCTTC	CASSEDSYNEQFF
.	.	TRBV9	TRBJ1-2	TGTGCCAGCAGCGTAGGCGGGACTCAAATTAACTATGGCTACACCTTC	CASSVGGTQINYGYTF
.	.	TRBV4-3	TRBJ1-4	TGCGCCAGCAGCCAAGGGGGCGGACAGATTAATGAAAAACTGTTTTTT	CASSQGGGQINEKLFF
.	.	TRBV28	TRBJ1-2	TGTGCCAGCGGACTCTCGACGGGTCGGGGTGGCTACACCTTC	CASGLSTGRGGYTF
TRBD1	once	TRBV2	TRBJ2-2	TGTGCCACCCACAATTATCAGGGGGCGGACCCCGAATATAACACCGGGGAGCTGTTTTTT	CATHNYQGADPEYNTGELFF
TRBD2	.	TRBV6-4	TRBJ2-1	TGTGCCAGCAGTCCCGTTAGCGGGGGAGGCAATGAGCAGTTCTTC	CASSPVSGGGNEQFF
TRBD1	once	TRBV28	TRBJ1-5	TGTGCCAGCAGTTTATCCTGGCGGCTACAGGGGAGAGGTCAGCCCCAGCATTTT	CASSLSWRLQGRGQPQHF